This T cell receptor beta chain was observed in a study of shared clonotypes between healthy human individuals (dated by TCRdb to the early 2020s). Regarding the study in general: The cohort comprised a couple of women and a few men aged 18 to 49 years. To increase sequencing depth and limit assay-specific biases, different laboratories used diverse techniques to prepare libraries and sequence TCR repertoires. The study deeply sequenced blood TCR repertoires of about 5 healthy adults to estimate repertoire size and the extent of clonotype sharing between individuals. For each donor, three plates each were used for CD4 naive and CD4 memory, two plates were used for CD8 naive, and one plate was used for CD8 memory. Between about 0.94 and 8.9 billion PBMCs per donor were obtained by leukapheresis. Points the paper makes about the study in general: Based on pairwise subsampling, the degree of clonotype sharing among donors was expected to be affected by sequencing depth. Sampling was limited to blood, and TCR repertoires in tissue likely differ from TCR repertoires in blood. Rarefaction of sorted-subset datasets indicated incomplete sequencing despite the large sequencing depth. Compared with non-shared clonotypes, clonotypes shared by all four sorted-subset donors had higher generation probabilities. Larger estimated clonotype richness was generally found for naive subsets than for memory subsets. When four donors were compared, the shared fraction of clonotypes was roughly 4.8% for naive CD4, roughly 3.4% for naive CD8, 2% to 2.5% for memory CD4, and 0.4% for memory CD8. Because the study included only a small number of donors, the genetic and exposure-history diversity represented was limited.

A remark on this clone: Its antigen remains unidentified. Base qualities were left out, and no much larger clone turns up one base away.

TCR CDR3 regions were amplified from genomic DNA by multiplex PCR using the deep immunoSEQ assay. Extracted genomic DNA from each cell subset was spread evenly across all wells of several immunoSEQ 96-well plates, with each plate serving as a replicate. For sorted subsets, each replicate PCR was loaded with around 200 ng genomic DNA, equivalent to 32,000 or so T cell genomes. The purified libraries were quantified using a Qubit 3.0 fluorometer, sized with a Bioanalyzer 2100, and then quantified again using the KAPA Library Quantification kit. Every immunoSEQ 96-well plate was sequenced on a separate single-read 150-cycle Illumina NextSeq 550 flow cell. Per the authors' processing: Because the immunoSEQ output included only junctional sequences and no quality scores, the filtering could not be the same as the filtering used for full-length reads. To assign V/J genes and CDR3, sequences were annotated using PyIR, a Python wrapper for IgBLAST v1.9, with IMGT germline references. Any read was removed if the V/J assignment was weak (E-value above 1e-6), the CDR3 was missing, or the read contained stop codons, out-of-frame junctions, or ambiguous translated residues. A V3J clonotype was defined by an identical inferred V gene, J gene, and CDR3 amino acid sequence. Percentage overlap between repertoires was computed as shared unique clonotypes divided by the size of the smaller repertoire. RTK rarefaction, the Chao1 estimator, and Recon v2.1 estimates of unobserved clonotypes were used to assess repertoire richness. Generation probabilities for all TCRbeta clonotypes obtained by the gDNA method from a handful of donors were computed using OLGA. TCRdb's version of the immuneACCESS table is confined to in-frame rearrangements and falls short of the full clone set. An unresolved V gene accounts for under half of the shortfall where checked; the remainder is of unknown origin. The V and J calls and clone size come from that table; D and trimming were worked out from the DNA. A total of hundreds of thousands of clones appear in this sample, 95% to 97% of them only once. Roughly 0.1% of the sample belongs to the ten largest clones.

CD8 naive samples were CD45RO-negative cells positively selected for CCR7, giving a CD45RA+CCR7+ population that excluded TemRA cells. The donors were healthy, HIV-negative adults with no recently reported acute infections or vaccinations. All donors were Caucasian adults living in Nashville, Tennessee, USA. Blood was collected by leukapheresis, and PBMCs were isolated by Ficoll-Histopaque density gradient centrifugation and then cryopreserved in liquid nitrogen vapor phase. Analytical flow cytometry was used to check the purity and quantity of every magnetically sorted T cell population. From each sorted fraction, genomic DNA was isolated and quantified by UV absorbance on a Nanodrop 2000c. The clonotype comes from a woman aged 25-40 years in good health. The sequenced sample was naive CD8+ T cells sorted from blood. The sample's cell subset or site label, decoded: CD45RA+CCR7+.

The CDR3: CSVLQGALGNTIYF. The bases read TGCAGCGTTCTACAGGGAGCGCTAGGAAACACCATATATTTT. The sequence joins TRBV29-1 to TRBJ1-3; 6 matching bases give a weak D call of TRBD1. CDR1 and CDR2, per the germline V gene, are SQVTM and ANQGSEA. From the cysteine up to the phenylalanine, the CDR3 has a length of 14 residues. Here the CDR3 DNA is all that survives: 42 bases in frame from base 1. The germline ends are 15 bases apart after V is trimmed by 5 bases and J by 4 bases.